The rows below give T cell receptor beta chains drawn from one sample of a study of OX40 agonist ivuxolimab in advanced cancers. Using immunoSEQ multiplex PCR, the repertoire was profiled, and TCRdb retains in-frame clones only, with some absent. The data contain around 40,000 clones, roughly 86% of them singletons. Material: CD4+ or CD8+ T cells sorted from blood, obtained in a trial of the OX40 agonist ivuxolimab. The receptors here all came from an adult with an advanced solid tumor such as melanoma, head and neck, liver or kidney cancer. Each CDR3 is given with its conserved first and last residue. The D gene is left open where the match is weak. Clone size is shown for a subset of rows, as once, few, many or a class of expanded clone.

DNA: TGTGCCAGCTCTTCGACAGAAGGCCCCGGAAACACCATATATTTT
CDR3: CASSSTEGPGNTIYF
J: TRBJ1-3
V: TRBV18
D: NA
size: NA

DNA: TGTGCCAGCAGCCTTTCCAGTAGGACCATGAACACTGAAGCTTTCTTT
CDR3: CASSLSSRTMNTEAFF
J: TRBJ1-1
V: TRBV5-6
D: NA
size: NA

DNA: TGTGCCAGCAGCGCGGGGGGGAGCATAGGGAACACTGAAGCTTTCTTT
CDR3: CASSAGGSIGNTEAFF
J: TRBJ1-1
V: TRBV9
D: NA
size: NA

DNA: TGTGCCAGTTCCTGGGAGTTTAAGGGCAATGAGCAGTTCTTC
CDR3: CASSWEFKGNEQFF
J: TRBJ2-1
V: TRBV19
D: NA
size: NA

DNA: TGTGCCAGCAGCTTGGCAAGATCCACTAACTATGGCTACACCTTC
CDR3: CASSLARSTNYGYTF
J: TRBJ1-2
V: TRBV5-6
D: NA
size: NA

DNA: TGTGCCAGCTCACCCGACATACCGAGCTCCTACGAGCAGTACTTC
CDR3: CASSPDIPSSYEQYF
J: TRBJ2-7
V: TRBV18
D: NA
size: NA

DNA: TGTGCCAGTAGAATGGACGGAAACTATGGCTACACCTTC
CDR3: CASRMDGNYGYTF
J: TRBJ1-2
V: TRBV19
D: NA
size: NA

DNA: TGTGCCAGCTCACCACCGGGGACAGGGATGAGATCCTACGAGCAGTACTTC
CDR3: CASSPPGTGMRSYEQYF
J: TRBJ2-7
V: TRBV18
D: TRBD1
size: NA

DNA: TGTGCCAGCGGAGAGGGGGTGGGCGGTTGGTACGAGCAGTACTTC
CDR3: CASGEGVGGWYEQYF
J: TRBJ2-7
V: TRBV6-5
D: NA
size: NA

DNA: TGTGCCAGCAGCGCCCCCTGGATTGAGCAGTTCTTC
CDR3: CASSAPWIEQFF
J: TRBJ2-1
V: TRBV9
D: NA
size: NA

DNA: TGTGCCAGTAGTCTTTATGCCGGAGGGACCTACGAGCAGTACTTC
CDR3: CASSLYAGGTYEQYF
J: TRBJ2-7
V: TRBV19
D: NA
size: NA

DNA: TGTGCCAGCTCACCCTCCGGGGGCTACGAGCAGTACTTC
CDR3: CASSPSGGYEQYF
J: TRBJ2-7
V: TRBV18
D: NA
size: once

DNA: TGCGCCAGCAGCTTGAGGGGCGACAATCAAGAGACCCAGTACTTC
CDR3: CASSLRGDNQETQYF
J: TRBJ2-5
V: TRBV5-1
D: NA
size: NA

DNA: TGTGCCAGCAGGAAGGCGGGGGCCGAGGGGACCCAGTACTTC
CDR3: CASRKAGAEGTQYF
J: TRBJ2-5
V: TRBV6-1
D: NA
size: NA

DNA: TGTGCCAGTAGTATACGGCAGGGTGGGGCTGAAGCTTTCTTT
CDR3: CASSIRQGGAEAFF
J: TRBJ1-1
V: TRBV19
D: NA
size: NA

DNA: TGCGCCAGCAGCCAAGATAGGGGACTAGCTGCCGGGGAGCTGTTTTTT
CDR3: CASSQDRGLAAGELFF
J: TRBJ2-2
V: TRBV4-1
D: TRBD2
size: NA

DNA: TGTGCCAGCAGCCCCAGTGTCCTCTATAATTCACCCCTCCACTTT
CDR3: CASSPSVLYNSPLHF
J: TRBJ1-6
V: TRBV9
D: NA
size: NA

DNA: TGCAGCGCCCGACAGGGCATGAACACTGAAGCTTTCTTT
CDR3: CSARQGMNTEAFF
J: TRBJ1-1
V: TRBV29-1
D: TRBD1
size: NA

DNA: TGTGCCAGCAGCTTAGTGTGGGGGACCGGGGAGCTGTTTTTT
CDR3: CASSLVWGTGELFF
J: TRBJ2-2
V: TRBV13
D: NA
size: NA

DNA: TGCGCCAGCAGTCAACCACCCGCGGGGACATCCTACGAGCAGTACTTC
CDR3: CASSQPPAGTSYEQYF
J: TRBJ2-7
V: TRBV23-1
D: NA
size: NA

DNA: TGTGCCAGCAGCCAAAACCCTATGACAGGGAACACTGAAGCTTTCTTT
CDR3: CASSQNPMTGNTEAFF
J: TRBJ1-1
V: TRBV4-2
D: NA
size: NA

DNA: TGTGCCAGCAGTTACCAGGGACTAGCGGTATACAATGAGCAGTTCTTC
CDR3: CASSYQGLAVYNEQFF
J: TRBJ2-1
V: TRBV6-5
D: TRBD2
size: NA

DNA: TGTGCCAGCAGCTTGGGAGCCTCCTACGAGCAGTACTTC
CDR3: CASSLGASYEQYF
J: TRBJ2-7
V: TRBV7-7
D: NA
size: NA

DNA: TGCGCCAGCAGCCAACCTACAGGGGGCCGCCATACAGATACGCAGTATTTT
CDR3: CASSQPTGGRHTDTQYF
J: TRBJ2-3
V: TRBV4-1
D: TRBD1
size: NA

DNA: TGTGCCAGCAGCAAGGGAGCACTCACCTCCTACGAGCAGTACTTC
CDR3: CASSKGALTSYEQYF
J: TRBJ2-7
V: TRBV6-1
D: NA
size: NA

DNA: TGTGCCAGCACAAGGGGAGGCGGGGGCAAAGAGACCCAGTACTTC
CDR3: CASTRGGGGKETQYF
J: TRBJ2-5
V: TRBV2
D: NA
size: once

DNA: TGTGCCAGCAGCCAAGGTACTGGGACAGGGGTTAATTCACCCCTCCACTTT
CDR3: CASSQGTGTGVNSPLHF
J: TRBJ1-6
V: TRBV14
D: TRBD1
size: NA

DNA: TGTGCCAGCAGCTTCCAGGGGGCGCAGGATGGCTACACCTTC
CDR3: CASSFQGAQDGYTF
J: TRBJ1-2
V: TRBV7-2
D: TRBD1
size: NA

DNA: TGTGCCAGCACACCGACGGTCTCCTACGAGCAGTACTTC
CDR3: CASTPTVSYEQYF
J: TRBJ2-7
V: TRBV2
D: NA
size: few

DNA: TGTGCCAGCAGCCCCCTATATGAGCAGCGGTCGCAGCATTTT
CDR3: CASSPLYEQRSQHF
J: TRBJ1-5
V: TRBV7-9
D: NA
size: once

DNA: TGTGCCAGCTCACCACCGTCCGGGACTAGCGGGACAGAGACCCAGTACTTC
CDR3: CASSPPSGTSGTETQYF
J: TRBJ2-5
V: TRBV18
D: TRBD2
size: NA

DNA: TGTGCCAGCAGTATGGGGACAGGGCGAGGTCAGCCCCAGCATTTT
CDR3: CASSMGTGRGQPQHF
J: TRBJ1-5
V: TRBV2
D: TRBD1
size: NA

DNA: TGTGCCAGCAGTGAAGACAGAAACTCCTACAATGAGCAGTTCTTC
CDR3: CASSEDRNSYNEQFF
J: TRBJ2-1
V: TRBV6-1
D: NA
size: NA

DNA: TGTGCCAGCAGCTTAGGAGACTATCGCACCGGGGAGCTGTTTTTT
CDR3: CASSLGDYRTGELFF
J: TRBJ2-2
V: TRBV7-2
D: NA
size: NA

DNA: TGTGCCAGTAGCGGGAGGTATGGCCAAGAGACCCAGTACTTC
CDR3: CASSGRYGQETQYF
J: TRBJ2-5
V: TRBV19
D: TRBD2
size: NA

DNA: TGTGCCAGCAGTTACTCGAGACGGGGCTCCTACGAGCAGTACTTC
CDR3: CASSYSRRGSYEQYF
J: TRBJ2-7
V: TRBV6-5
D: NA
size: NA

DNA: TGCGCCAGCAGCCAAGATCCGAATCTAGCGGGACGAGATACGCAGTATTTT
CDR3: CASSQDPNLAGRDTQYF
J: TRBJ2-3
V: TRBV4-1
D: TRBD2
size: NA

DNA: TGTGCCAGCGGGCTGACTAGCGGGTACCAGTACTTC
CDR3: CASGLTSGYQYF
J: TRBJ2-5
V: TRBV2
D: TRBD2
size: NA

DNA: TGTGCCAGCAGCTTAGCGGGGCCTCTTCAGCCCCAGCATTTT
CDR3: CASSLAGPLQPQHF
J: TRBJ1-5
V: TRBV7-2
D: NA
size: NA

DNA: TGCAGCGTCCAGAGCTCTATCTGGCGGGATGAGCAGTTCTTC
CDR3: CSVQSSIWRDEQFF
J: TRBJ2-1
V: TRBV29-1
D: NA
size: NA

DNA: TGCGCCAGCAGCTTGGCCGGCGGGAGGGCCACAGATACGCAGTATTTT
CDR3: CASSLAGGRATDTQYF
J: TRBJ2-3
V: TRBV5-1
D: TRBD2
size: NA

DNA: TGTGCCAGCAGTTTTGGCGGAGAGACCCAGTACTTC
CDR3: CASSFGGETQYF
J: TRBJ2-5
V: TRBV27
D: NA
size: NA

DNA: TGTGCCAGTAGCAAATATTCCGGGACAGAGAACACCGGGGAGCTGTTTTTT
CDR3: CASSKYSGTENTGELFF
J: TRBJ2-2
V: TRBV19
D: TRBD1
size: NA

DNA: TGTGCCAGCAGCTTAGAGACAGGGTTGGGATCACCCCTCCACTTT
CDR3: CASSLETGLGSPLHF
J: TRBJ1-6
V: TRBV11-2
D: TRBD1
size: NA

DNA: TGTGCCAGCAGTTTGTCTACCGGATACTCTGGAAACACCATATATTTT
CDR3: CASSLSTGYSGNTIYF
J: TRBJ1-3
V: TRBV28
D: NA
size: NA

DNA: TGTGCCAGCAGTTTGAGCTCTGGGGCCAACGTCCTGACTTTC
CDR3: CASSLSSGANVLTF
J: TRBJ2-6
V: TRBV6-6
D: NA
size: NA

DNA: TGTGCCAGTAGTATAGATAACCCAGGGGAAAGAGGCTACACCTTC
CDR3: CASSIDNPGERGYTF
J: TRBJ1-2
V: TRBV19
D: NA
size: NA